This TCR beta chain came from a study of T-cell reconstitution after alpha-beta-depleted transplantation in children (dated by TCRdb to the mid-2010s). Notes on the research overall: Using TCR repertoire profiling, the study quantitatively followed how T-cell immune reconstitution unfolded in children after TCRalphabeta/CD19-depleted allogeneic hematopoietic cell transplantation.

This clonotype occurred many times. Its antigen is not yet known. There are no base qualities to consult, and no much larger clone falls within one base. The CDR3 holds 15 amino acids from the cysteine to the phenylalanine. This entry keeps only the CDR3 DNA: 45 bases, framed from base 1. Trimming takes 5 bases off V and 5 bases off J; junction bases not matched to a gene: 9. Library preparation used PCR. The sequencer was an Illumina HiSeq 2500. Molecular barcoding was employed in the preparation of TCR libraries, with unique molecular identifiers being used to normalize TCRbeta repertoire quantification. TCRdb reprocessing: public reads trimmed at Q25 with fastp, clones called with MiXCR, in-frame beta chains kept. Rows with one shared CDR3 protein collapse into an entry with the most common genes and DNA. This sample comprises hundreds of thousands of distinct CDR3 sequences, around 10% of them detected only once. The ten largest clones take up 5% to 7% of the sample.

This receptor was identified in a human donor who donated a stem cell graft to a child with acute lymphoblastic leukemia. Sequenced material: PBMCs from the stem cell graft donor, taken from the stem cell graft. The sequence is built from TRBV12-3 or TRBV12-4 and TRBJ2-1; TRBD2 lines up with 7 middle nucleotides. This receptor has the CDR3 CASSSPGGSNNEQFF. The DNA sequence reads TGTGCCAGCAGTAGCCCGGGGGGATCCAACAATGAGCAGTTCTTC.